A single sample is the source of the 9 T cell receptor beta chains below, sequenced in a study of T cell responses to AZD1222 COVID-19 vaccine. The data were produced by immunoSEQ multiplex PCR, yet TCRdb's version contains in-frame clones alone and is incomplete. Among roughly 150,000 clones listed, about 90% were seen once. The sample in question was peripheral blood, obtained 28 days after the second AZD1222 dose. The source of these receptors is an adult who received the AZD1222 COVID-19 vaccine.

The rearrangement joins TRBV12-3 or TRBV12-4 to TRBJ1-2, with unresolved D. CDR3 length equals 13 residues. Trimming stripped 3 bases from V and 6 bases from J, with 11 bases between. As DNA, the CDR3 is TGTGCCAGCAGTTTGCAGGTTAGGGATGGCTACACCTTC. Translated, it gives CASSLQVRDGYTF.

The chain combines TRBV29-1 with TRBJ1-2, with 9 bases lining up with TRBD1. The trim removed 7 bases at V and 7 bases at J, leaving 4 bases unmatched. This CDR3 is built from 11 residues. CDR1 and CDR2 (germline): SQVTM, ANQGSEA. DNA of the CDR3: TGCAGCGCCGGGACAGGGACTGGCTACACCTTC. Translation gives CSAGTGTGYTF.

The chain joins TRBV11-2 to TRBJ1-2; TRBD1 might be the D (6 bases). Germline CDR1 reads SGHAT; CDR2 reads FQNNGV. V lost 5 bases and J lost 5, with 12 bases in between. The CDR3 is 13 amino acids. This CDR3 reads CASSLGQNYGYTF. In nucleotides, the CDR3 is TGTGCCAGCAGCCTAGGACAGAATTATGGCTACACCTTC.

The V call is TRBV28, the J call TRBJ2-7, with TRBD1 matching 9 bases. Per the germline V gene, CDR1 is MDHEN and CDR2 is SYDVKM. This CDR3 region has 18 residues. With V trimmed by 5 bases and J by 3 bases, 17 bases remained unmatched. Here the CDR3 reads CASSGDRWDRDLGYEQYF. The CDR3 bases are TGTGCCAGCAGTGGCGACCGCTGGGACAGGGATCTTGGCTACGAGCAGTACTTC.

The rearrangement uses TRBV7-9 and TRBJ2-1; the match to TRBD2 covers 14 bases. The J segment lost 8 bases and the V segment lost 3 bases, leaving 3 bases of the junction unmatched. The germline V gene has CDR1 SEHNR and CDR2 FQNEAQ (reference sequence). The CDR3 length is 15 residues. CDR3 loop: CASSLGLAGVYEQFF. CDR3 bases: TGTGCCAGCAGCTTGGGACTAGCGGGAGTATATGAGCAGTTCTTC.

The V and J genes are TRBV5-1 and TRBJ1-6; the match to TRBD1 covers 11 bases. The germline CDR1 and CDR2 sequences are SGHRS and YFSETQ. V was clipped by 4 bases and J by 10 bases; unmatched bases: 10. The CDR3 has 16 amino acids. CDR3 amino acids: CASSPAGQGEGSPLHF. The CDR3 region has the DNA TGCGCCAGCAGCCCCGCGGGACAGGGGGAGGGATCACCCCTCCACTTT.

The rearrangement links TRBV28 to TRBJ2-4; 13 bases are shared with TRBD2. Trimming at V came to 7 bases and at J to 13 bases, leaving 10 bases not matched to a gene. The germline V gene has CDR1 MDHEN and CDR2 SYDVKM. The CDR3 sequence is 14 residues long. The CDR3 bases are TGTGCCAGCAACTTTGGGACTAGCGGGGCAAGACAGTACTTC. It encodes CASNFGTSGARQYF.

Written as DNA, the CDR3 is TGTGCCAGTAGTCTCGGGACAGGGGGAAATCAGCCCCAGCATTTT. Translated: CASSLGTGGNQPQHF. The chain is built from TRBV19 and TRBJ1-5, with 11 bases matching TRBD1. The CDR3 is 15 residues long. V lost 5 bases and J lost 4; bases outside the gene matches: 4. Per germline, CDR1 LNHDA and CDR2 SQIVND (reference sequence).

This clone was counted only a few times. The gene calls are TRBV21-1 and TRBJ1-4; the table names TRBD1, a call not compared with the DNA. TRBV21-1 represents a pseudogene. The CDR3 is 13 residues long. The CDR3 nucleotides are TGTGCCAGCAAGGGGTCCGGTAATGAAAAACTGTTTTTT. Translated: CASKGSGNEKLFF.